These 5 T cell receptor beta chains were sequenced from one sample in a study of T-cell reconstitution after alpha-beta-depleted transplantation in children. Unique molecular identifiers tagged the TCRbeta library. TCRdb reprocessed the PCR reads via MiXCR and lists one record per CDR3 protein. The repertoire consists of 200,000 to 250,000 distinct CDR3 sequences, with 7% to 9% occurring once and the leading ten covering 35%. Sequenced here: PBMCs, mostly from graft donor cells, sampled 360 days after TCRalphabeta/CD19-depleted stem cell transplant. Receptors were obtained from a male patient between 2 and 15 years old who had a stem cell transplant for acute myeloid leukemia, so the T cells may come from the graft donor.

The genes are TRBV5-6 and TRBJ2-7, with TRBD2 as a possible D gene (6 bases). Germline values: CDR1 SGHDT, CDR2 YYEEEE. The V end lost 5 bases, the J end lost 5 bases, and 17 bases lay between the germline ends. The CDR3 totals 14 residues. The CDR3 DNA is TGTGCCAGCAGAAGGACGGGGACTCTGGACGAGCAGTACTTC. It is translated as CASRRTGTLDEQYF.

V is TRBV29-1 and J is TRBJ1-1, with D maybe TRBD1 (6 bases). The CDR3 extends over 10 amino acids. With 4 bases removed from V and 11 bases from J, the gap between germline ends came to 11 bases. Germline CDR1 SQVTM, CDR2 ANQGSEA. The CDR3: CSVVAGVAFF. CDR3 nucleotide sequence: TGCAGCGTTGTGGCAGGGGTGGCTTTCTTT.

This clonotype was picked up many times. The chain uses TRBV5-1 and TRBJ2-2; 11 bases line up with TRBD1. Germline loops: CDR1 SGHRS, CDR2 YFSETQ. The trim removed 3 bases at V and 3 bases at J, leaving 7 bases unmatched. This CDR3 region has 17 residues. For the CDR3, the DNA is TGCGCCAGCAGCTCCGGACAGGGGGCGCATCACACCGGGGAGCTGTTTTTT. Translated: CASSSGQGAHHTGELFF.

The genes are TRBV20-1 and TRBJ2-1; D unresolved. The CDR3 length is 11 residues. Germline lookup yields CDR1 DFQATT and CDR2 SNEGSKA (reference sequence). Trimming took off 3 bases at V and 9 bases at J, with 9 bases between the two ends. The CDR3 reads CSARYLIEQFF. CDR3 coding DNA: TGCAGTGCTAGGTACCTAATTGAGCAGTTCTTC.

There are a few counts of this clonotype. The V gene is TRBV20-1, the J gene TRBJ2-1, with a possible D match to TRBD1 (5 bases). Germline V lookup: CDR1 DFQATT, CDR2 SNEGSKA (reference sequence). This CDR3 spans 15 amino acids. The V end lost 2 bases, the J end lost 4 bases, and 15 bases lay between the germline ends. The CDR3 sequence: CSARSAGRWYNEQFF. The CDR3 DNA reads TGCAGTGCTAGATCTGCAGGGCGGTGGTACAATGAGCAGTTCTTC.